This TCR beta chain was documented in a study of Graves' ophthalmopathy and Graves' hyperthyroidism. Study context: Before any treatment, peripheral blood was taken at the initial diagnosis.

Patients were excluded if they had other autoimmune diseases or uncontrolled infections, and likewise if pregnancy or lactation applied. Researchers took RNA transcripts and amplified TCR beta CDR3 regions from them. RT-PCR was first run with HTBI primers, then multiplex PCR in a second round. From the multiplex PCR reads, TCRdb called clonotypes with MiXCR, one entry per CDR3 protein. The table has over 500,000 distinct CDR3 sequences, about 20% seen once; the top ten hold roughly 6.9%. The V segment lost 4 bases and the J segment 8 bases; nucleotides outside the gene matches: 16. This CDR3 is 16 amino acids long. Germline CDR1 is MNHNS and CDR2 is SASEGT. The study's findings and limits: A model built from 13 signatures distinguished ophthalmopathy from stable hyperthyroidism with approximately 89% sensitivity and about 84% specificity. Blood also held most thyroid clonotypes expanded above 0.001 frequency.

This clonotype was observed at least ten times. Its antigen is still unknown. Sequencing was done on a sample of peripheral blood. The chain employs TRBV6-1 and TRBJ1-2; 7 positions match TRBD1. This TCR derives from a woman under 30 with stable Graves' hyperthyroidism. Some clones in this sample may be carry-over from other donors' samples. In DNA form, the CDR3 reads TGTGCCAGCAGTGGAAGGGACAGCTCCTGGAGTTTGGGCTACACCTTC. It specifies CASSGRDSSWSLGYTF.